The TCR beta chain described here comes from a study of beta chain features in type 1 diabetes. The trim removed 4 bases at V and 5 bases at J, leaving 4 bases unmatched. Germline V gives CDR1 SGHTA, CDR2 FQGNSA. This CDR3 comprises 14 residues. Ten or more counts support this clone. Its cognate antigen is unknown. Points from the study as a whole: cDNA sequencing could over-represent cells with high TCR expression.

Expressed TCRB transcripts got sequenced, as all isolated RNA was reverse transcribed. Generated by immunoSEQ multiplex PCR, the TCRdb table keeps only in-frame clones and is missing some. The table records a few hundred thousand clones, 14% of them present only once. The sample taken for sequencing was central memory CD4+ T cells from blood. The origin of this receptor is a man under 40 in good health. The V and J genes are TRBV7-2 and TRBJ2-2, with 7 bases matching TRBD1. CDR3 sequence: CASSWTTGTGELFF. The CDR3 DNA sequence: TGTGCCAGCAGCTGGACGACAGGGACCGGGGAGCTGTTTTTT.